The 3 T cell receptor beta chains reported below all come from one sample, sequenced in a study of vaccination effects on CD4 cells after COVID-19. The repertoire was sequenced with immunoSEQ multiplex PCR; TCRdb's copy has only in-frame clones and lacks some. The sample yields tens of thousands of clones, less than 80% seen once. Viral peptide pools were used in the ViraFEST assay to expand antigen-specific CD4+ T cells, and sequencing came afterward. Researchers isolated CD4+ T cells once 9 to 11 days of culture had elapsed. According to the study, vaccine recipients showed no prior SARS-CoV-2 infection and negative nucleocapsid antibodies. These receptors have no identified antigens. Sequencing used CD4+ T cells from PBMCs cultured with HCoV-OC43 spike peptides, obtained before COVID-19 vaccination. Subset in this sample: HCoV-OC43 spike overlapping peptide pool stimulation. The receptors here all came from a human donor who received a COVID-19 vaccine.

This clone was seen just once. The chain links TRBV28 to TRBJ1-5, with D possibly matching TRBD1 (6 bases). There are 14 residues in the CDR3. Looked up from germline, CDR1 is MDHEN and CDR2 is SYDVKM. V gave up 4 bases and J gave up 3 bases, with 10 bases separating them. CDR3 in amino acids: CASSYRVPNQPQHF. In DNA form, the CDR3 reads TGTGCCAGCAGTTACAGGGTCCCCAATCAGCCCCAGCATTTT.

This clone has a handful of counts. The rearrangement joins TRBV6-4 to TRBJ2-1, with D perhaps TRBD1 or TRBD2 (6 bases each). V lost 6 bases and J 9 bases, leaving 15 bases between the germline ends. Germline lookup yields CDR1 MRHNA and CDR2 SNTAGT. This CDR3 contains 13 residues. This CDR3 is CASSERGLGEQFF. In nucleotides, the CDR3 is TGTGCCAGCAGCGAACGGGGGCTAGGTGAGCAGTTCTTC.

J is TRBJ2-5 and V is TRBV6-2 or TRBV6-3; 10 bases match TRBD2. V lost 6 bases to trimming and J lost 2 bases; unmatched junction nucleotides: 9. The CDR3 has 16 residues. Germline V gene data show CDR1 as MNHEY and CDR2 as SVGEGT. This CDR3 reads CASSVRTSGGQETQYF. CDR3 DNA sequence: TGTGCCAGCAGCGTTAGGACTAGCGGAGGTCAAGAGACCCAGTACTTC.